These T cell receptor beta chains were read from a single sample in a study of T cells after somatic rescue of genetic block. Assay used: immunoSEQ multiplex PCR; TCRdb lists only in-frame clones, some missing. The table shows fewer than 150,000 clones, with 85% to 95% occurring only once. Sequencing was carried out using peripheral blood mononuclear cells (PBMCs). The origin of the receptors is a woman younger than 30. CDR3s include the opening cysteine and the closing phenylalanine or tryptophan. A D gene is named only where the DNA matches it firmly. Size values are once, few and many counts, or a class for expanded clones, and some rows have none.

CDR3aa: CASSERQGYETQYF
CDR3nt: TGTGCCAGCAGTGAACGACAGGGATACGAGACCCAGTACTTC
abundance: NA
v_gene: TRBV2
j_gene: TRBJ2-5
d_gene: TRBD1

CDR3aa: CASSPGQGYGYTF
CDR3nt: TGTGCCAGTAGCCCCGGACAGGGCTATGGCTACACCTTC
abundance: few
v_gene: TRBV19
j_gene: TRBJ1-2
d_gene: TRBD1

CDR3aa: CASSRDGGSREQYF
CDR3nt: TGTGCCAGCAGTCGGGACGGTGGGTCTCGCGAGCAGTACTTC
abundance: NA
v_gene: TRBV25-1
j_gene: TRBJ2-7
d_gene: NA

CDR3aa: CASTHLGSSYEQYF
CDR3nt: TGTGCCAGCACCCACCTGGGGTCCTCCTACGAGCAGTACTTC
abundance: NA
v_gene: TRBV5-6
j_gene: TRBJ2-7
d_gene: NA

CDR3aa: CASSDRSLVFGDTQYF
CDR3nt: TGTGCCAGCTCGGACAGATCTCTTGTATTTGGGGATACGCAGTATTTT
abundance: NA
v_gene: TRBV25-1
j_gene: TRBJ2-3
d_gene: NA

CDR3aa: CASSLGSGGRNTEAFF
CDR3nt: TGCGCCAGCAGCTTGGGATCAGGGGGCAGGAACACTGAAGCTTTCTTT
abundance: NA
v_gene: TRBV5-1
j_gene: TRBJ1-1
d_gene: TRBD1

CDR3aa: CASSTPGLYYEQYF
CDR3nt: TGTGCCAGCAGCACCCCGGGACTTTACTACGAGCAGTACTTC
abundance: NA
v_gene: TRBV5-6
j_gene: TRBJ2-7
d_gene: NA

CDR3aa: CASSLDRQNTEAFF
CDR3nt: TGTGCCAGCTCACTTGACCGACAGAACACTGAAGCTTTCTTT
abundance: NA
v_gene: TRBV18
j_gene: TRBJ1-1
d_gene: NA

CDR3aa: CASTRPEQGIYGYTF
CDR3nt: TGTGCCAGCACCCGTCCGGAACAGGGAATCTATGGCTACACCTTC
abundance: NA
v_gene: TRBV5-4
j_gene: TRBJ1-2
d_gene: NA

CDR3aa: CASSPIRQGKTEAFF
CDR3nt: TGTGCCAGCAGTCCCATTAGACAGGGCAAAACTGAAGCTTTCTTT
abundance: NA
v_gene: TRBV27
j_gene: TRBJ1-1
d_gene: TRBD1

CDR3aa: CAWRGGDTQYF
CDR3nt: TGTGCCTGGAGAGGGGGCGATACGCAGTATTTT
abundance: NA
v_gene: TRBV30
j_gene: TRBJ2-3
d_gene: TRBD1

CDR3aa: CASSLTAGIGNYGYTF
CDR3nt: TGTGCCAGCAGTTTAACGGCAGGGATCGGGAACTATGGCTACACCTTC
abundance: NA
v_gene: TRBV28
j_gene: TRBJ1-2
d_gene: NA

CDR3aa: CASSQVGGPGNTIYF
CDR3nt: TGCGCCAGCAGCCAAGTTGGTGGTCCTGGAAACACCATATATTTT
abundance: NA
v_gene: TRBV4-1
j_gene: TRBJ1-3
d_gene: NA

CDR3aa: CASSSSPSGGAGDEQFF
CDR3nt: TGCGCCAGCAGCTCCTCCCCTAGCGGGGGGGCCGGGGATGAGCAGTTCTTC
abundance: NA
v_gene: TRBV5-1
j_gene: TRBJ2-1
d_gene: TRBD2

CDR3aa: CAWSTPLGGQGGRSNQPQHF
CDR3nt: TGTGCCTGGAGTACCCCCTTGGGGGGACAGGGCGGGAGAAGCAATCAGCCCCAGCATTTT
abundance: NA
v_gene: TRBV30
j_gene: TRBJ1-5
d_gene: TRBD1

CDR3aa: CASSPPRAGVSSSTDTQYF
CDR3nt: TGCGCCAGCAGCCCCCCTAGAGCGGGGGTTTCCTCTAGCACAGATACGCAGTATTTT
abundance: NA
v_gene: TRBV4-1
j_gene: TRBJ2-3
d_gene: TRBD2

CDR3aa: CASSPTGNIENTEAFF
CDR3nt: TGTGCCAGCAGCCCCACAGGGAACATAGAGAACACTGAAGCTTTCTTT
abundance: NA
v_gene: TRBV9
j_gene: TRBJ1-1
d_gene: NA

CDR3aa: CASSRGQGNNQPQHF
CDR3nt: TGTGCCAGCAGCCGAGGACAGGGGAACAATCAGCCCCAGCATTTT
abundance: NA
v_gene: TRBV5-5
j_gene: TRBJ1-5
d_gene: TRBD1

CDR3aa: CASSPRGGLSYEQYF
CDR3nt: TGTGCCAGCAGTCCCCGGGGAGGGCTCTCCTACGAGCAGTACTTC
abundance: NA
v_gene: TRBV27
j_gene: TRBJ2-7
d_gene: TRBD2

CDR3aa: CASSPQGLATDTQYF
CDR3nt: TGTGCCAGCAGTCCCCAGGGACTAGCGACAGATACGCAGTATTTT
abundance: NA
v_gene: TRBV28
j_gene: TRBJ2-3
d_gene: TRBD2

CDR3aa: CASSFIGGYYGYTF
CDR3nt: TGTGCCAGCAGCTTCATAGGGGGCTACTATGGCTACACCTTC
abundance: NA
v_gene: TRBV7-9
j_gene: TRBJ1-2
d_gene: TRBD1

CDR3aa: CASSIAGSGGVRETQYF
CDR3nt: TGTGCCAGTAGTATAGCTGGTAGCGGGGGGGTTAGAGAGACCCAGTACTTC
abundance: NA
v_gene: TRBV19
j_gene: TRBJ2-5
d_gene: TRBD2

CDR3aa: CASSGTGSLQYF
CDR3nt: TGTGCCAGCAGTGGGACAGGGTCGCTGCAGTACTTC
abundance: once
v_gene: TRBV2
j_gene: TRBJ2-7
d_gene: TRBD1

CDR3aa: CASSLTRDRGHEQFF
CDR3nt: TGTGCCAGCAGCTTGACCCGGGACAGGGGCCATGAGCAGTTCTTC
abundance: once
v_gene: TRBV11-2
j_gene: TRBJ2-1
d_gene: TRBD1

CDR3aa: CATSILYPGANVLTF
CDR3nt: TGTGCCACCAGCATTCTCTACCCTGGGGCCAACGTCCTGACTTTC
abundance: NA
v_gene: TRBV15
j_gene: TRBJ2-6
d_gene: NA

CDR3aa: CASSLAPSPGELFF
CDR3nt: TGTGCCAGCAGCTTGGCTCCGTCCCCCGGGGAGCTGTTTTTT
abundance: NA
v_gene: TRBV5-6
j_gene: TRBJ2-2
d_gene: NA

CDR3aa: CASSLSLMGGEDGYTF
CDR3nt: TGTGCCAGCAGTTTATCCCTTATGGGGGGGGAAGATGGCTACACCTTC
abundance: once
v_gene: TRBV27
j_gene: TRBJ1-2
d_gene: NA

CDR3aa: CASSQDGTDVAFF
CDR3nt: TGCGCCAGCAGCCAAGATGGGACAGATGTGGCTTTCTTT
abundance: few
v_gene: TRBV4-1
j_gene: TRBJ1-1
d_gene: TRBD1

CDR3aa: CASSLGGRAGNTIYF
CDR3nt: TGTGCCAGCAGCTTGGGTGGCAGGGCTGGAAACACCATATATTTT
abundance: NA
v_gene: TRBV5-4
j_gene: TRBJ1-3
d_gene: NA

CDR3aa: CASSYTDSTEAFF
CDR3nt: TGTGCCAGCAGTTACACTGACAGCACTGAAGCTTTCTTT
abundance: NA
v_gene: TRBV6-5
j_gene: TRBJ1-1
d_gene: NA

CDR3aa: CASSQLGTGLPDTQYF
CDR3nt: TGTGCCAGCAGCCAACTGGGGACAGGTTTACCAGATACGCAGTATTTT
abundance: once
v_gene: TRBV14
j_gene: TRBJ2-3
d_gene: TRBD1

CDR3aa: CARIPGTGAPF
CDR3nt: TGTGCCAGGATTCCAGGGACAGGGGCTCCCTTC
abundance: NA
v_gene: TRBV9
j_gene: TRBJ1-2
d_gene: TRBD1

CDR3aa: CASSLSGTVSYSNQPQHF
CDR3nt: TGTGCCAGCAGTTTATCCGGGACAGTCAGTTATAGCAATCAGCCCCAGCATTTT
abundance: NA
v_gene: TRBV28
j_gene: TRBJ1-5
d_gene: TRBD1

CDR3aa: CASSSPGLAGTGELFF
CDR3nt: TGTGCCAGCAGCTCCCCCGGACTAGCGGGCACCGGGGAGCTGTTTTTT
abundance: once
v_gene: TRBV7-9
j_gene: TRBJ2-2
d_gene: TRBD2

CDR3aa: CASSPGTTQPQHF
CDR3nt: TGTGCCAGCAGCCCGGGGACGACGCAGCCCCAGCATTTT
abundance: NA
v_gene: TRBV7-9
j_gene: TRBJ1-5
d_gene: NA

CDR3aa: CASSGPQTGYEQYF
CDR3nt: TGTGCCAGTAGTGGACCTCAGACAGGTTACGAGCAGTACTTC
abundance: NA
v_gene: TRBV19
j_gene: TRBJ2-7
d_gene: NA

CDR3aa: CASSPRGLETQYF
CDR3nt: TGTGCCAGCAGCCCCCGGGGCCTCGAGACCCAGTACTTC
abundance: NA
v_gene: TRBV7-8
j_gene: TRBJ2-5
d_gene: NA

CDR3aa: CASSVGEGGTGELFF
CDR3nt: TGTGCCAGCAGCGTAGGTGAGGGTGGGACCGGGGAGCTGTTTTTT
abundance: NA
v_gene: TRBV9
j_gene: TRBJ2-2
d_gene: NA

CDR3aa: CASSGRDSYEQYF
CDR3nt: TGTGCCAGCAGCGGACGGGACAGCTACGAGCAGTACTTC
abundance: NA
v_gene: TRBV9
j_gene: TRBJ2-7
d_gene: TRBD1

CDR3aa: CASSLGAVSYEQYF
CDR3nt: TGTGCCAGCAGCTTAGGGGCGGTTTCCTACGAGCAGTACTTC
abundance: NA
v_gene: TRBV7-2
j_gene: TRBJ2-7
d_gene: NA

CDR3aa: CASSTTGGTGELFF
CDR3nt: TGTGCCAGTAGCACGACAGGAGGCACCGGGGAGCTGTTTTTT
abundance: few
v_gene: TRBV19
j_gene: TRBJ2-2
d_gene: NA

CDR3aa: CASTAVGGLDGYTF
CDR3nt: TGTGCCAGCACCGCTGTTGGGGGCCTGGATGGCTACACCTTC
abundance: few
v_gene: TRBV5-4
j_gene: TRBJ1-2
d_gene: NA

CDR3aa: CASSPGRGYEQYF
CDR3nt: TGCGCCAGCAGCCCGGGACGAGGCTACGAGCAGTACTTC
abundance: NA
v_gene: TRBV5-1
j_gene: TRBJ2-7
d_gene: NA

CDR3aa: CASSPPRSSGANVLTF
CDR3nt: TGTGCCAGTAGTCCTCCACGGTCCTCTGGGGCCAACGTCCTGACTTTC
abundance: NA
v_gene: TRBV19
j_gene: TRBJ2-6
d_gene: NA

CDR3aa: CASSLGAGYSYGYTF
CDR3nt: TGTGCCAGCAGCTTAGGTGCAGGGTACAGCTATGGCTACACCTTC
abundance: NA
v_gene: TRBV7-9
j_gene: TRBJ1-2
d_gene: NA

CDR3aa: CASSSPGLAGGTDEQYF
CDR3nt: TGTGCCAGCAGCTCCCCGGGACTAGCGGGGGGGACTGACGAGCAGTACTTC
abundance: NA
v_gene: TRBV28
j_gene: TRBJ2-7
d_gene: TRBD2

CDR3aa: CASSFFRGGRNEQFF
CDR3nt: TGTGCCAGCAGCTTCTTTCGGGGGGGCCGCAATGAGCAGTTCTTC
abundance: NA
v_gene: TRBV5-4
j_gene: TRBJ2-1
d_gene: TRBD2

CDR3aa: CASSLAGEYGYTF
CDR3nt: TGTGCCAGCAGTTTAGCCGGGGAATATGGCTACACCTTC
abundance: NA
v_gene: TRBV27
j_gene: TRBJ1-2
d_gene: NA